These 18 T cell receptor beta chains originate from one sample sequenced in a study of cytomegalovirus exposure and HLA in healthy donors. The PCR had 60 Vbeta and 13 Jbeta primers. Method: immunoSEQ multiplex PCR; TCRdb's copy keeps in-frame clones and lacks some. The sample has 220,000 or so clones; 65% to 85% are singletons. What was sequenced was PBMCs. The origin of the receptors is a man aged 45 to 65 in good health and CMV-seronegative.

V usage is TRBV9 and J usage is TRBJ2-1, with TRBD2 as a possible D gene (6 bases). Germline V gene sequence: CDR1 SGDLS, CDR2 YYNGEE. The length of the CDR3 is 16 residues. Trimming left V 4 bases short and J 8 bases short, with 22 bases between. CDR3 protein: CASSPGAGLEGHEQFF. The CDR3 DNA is TGTGCCAGCAGCCCTGGGGCGGGGCTAGAGGGACATGAGCAGTTCTTC.

The gene calls are TRBV15 and TRBJ2-1; D is undetermined. V was trimmed by 4 bases and J by 5 bases, leaving 6 bases between them. Germline loops: CDR1 LNHNV, CDR2 YYDKDF (reference sequence). The CDR3 is 12 amino acids. The CDR3 DNA sequence: TGTGCCACCAGCACGCGGCACAATGAGCAGTTCTTC. This sequence encodes CATSTRHNEQFF.

This clone came up a few times. The J gene is TRBJ2-3, the V gene TRBV18; TRBD2 is a possible D gene (5 bases). The ends were cut back, 6 bases at V and 2 bases at J, with 15 bases in the middle. CDR1 is KGHSH and CDR2 is LQKENI in the germline V gene. This CDR3 comprises 15 residues. DNA for the CDR3: TGTGCCAGCTCGATAGGTGCGGGTCCCACAGATACGCAGTATTTT. Its protein is CASSIGAGPTDTQYF.

In DNA form, the CDR3 reads TGTGCCAGCAGTACCGTCGGCGCGGGAGGGCCCTACGAGCAGTACTTC. This gives the protein CASSTVGAGGPYEQYF. This chain connects TRBV2 to TRBJ2-7, with TRBD2 identical over 9 bases. The germline V gene has CDR1 SNHLY and CDR2 FYNNEI. J was trimmed by 2 bases and V by 5 bases; bases with no gene match: 10. The length of the CDR3 is 16 residues.

This chain connects TRBV9 to TRBJ1-2; 10 positions match TRBD1. CDR3 length: 14 amino acids. Per germline, CDR1 SGDLS and CDR2 YYNGEE. The V segment lost 3 bases and the J segment 2 bases; nucleotides outside the gene matches: 1. In nucleotides, the CDR3 is TGTGCCAGCAGCGCGACAGGGGGCAACTATGGCTACACCTTC. Its protein product is CASSATGGNYGYTF.

This chain links TRBV27 with TRBJ2-1, with a possible D match to TRBD1 (6 bases). Trimming removed 2 bases from V and 0 bases from J, with 14 bases in between. Germline V CDR1 and CDR2: MNHEY, SMNVEV (reference sequence). The CDR3 length is 17 residues. The CDR3 DNA reads as TGTGCCAGCAGTTTAGGGGGCGGGCCCAGCTCCTACAATGAGCAGTTCTTC. It specifies CASSLGGGPSSYNEQFF.

This chain connects TRBV28 to TRBJ1-5; TRBD1 matches 10 bases. J lost 6 bases, V lost 2 bases, and 4 bases had no gene match. The germline V gene encodes CDR1 MDHEN and CDR2 SYDVKM. The CDR3 is made up of 15 amino acids. The DNA for the CDR3 is TGTGCCAGCAGTTTAGGGACAGGGGCCCCTCAGCCCCAGCATTTT. Translating it yields CASSLGTGAPQPQHF.

Only one count was recorded for this clone. The chain is built from TRBV5-1 and TRBJ2-2; TRBD2 agrees at 9 bases. Germline-derived CDR1 and CDR2 are SGHRS and YFSETQ. The CDR3 length is 15 residues. J gave up 6 bases and V 2 bases, and 5 bases lay outside the gene matches. The chain's CDR3 is CASSLSGRRPGELFF. CDR3 DNA sequence: TGCGCCAGCAGCTTAAGCGGGAGGAGGCCCGGGGAGCTGTTTTTT.

V gene TRBV27 combines with J gene TRBJ2-7, with D possibly being TRBD1 (5 bases). This CDR3 is 17 amino acids long. V shed 1 base and J shed 3 bases, with 19 bases lying between them. Germline CDR1 and CDR2: MNHEY and SMNVEV (reference sequence). The CDR3 coding sequence is TGTGCCAGCAGTTTATTAAGCCCATCCAAAGGGGACTACGAGCAGTACTTC. Residues: CASSLLSPSKGDYEQYF.

This clone was seen a few times. This sequence joins TRBV9 and TRBJ2-2; TRBD1 aligns across 9 bases. CDR3 size: 16 residues. V gave up 4 bases and J gave up 7 bases; unmatched junction bases: 11. From germline, CDR1 is SGDLS and CDR2 YYNGEE. In DNA, the CDR3 is TGTGCCAGCAGCCCCACCGGGACAGGGTTGGTCGGGGAGCTGTTTTTT. Its translation is CASSPTGTGLVGELFF.

V is TRBV7-6 and J is TRBJ2-1; weak D call: TRBD1 (5 bases). Germline loops: CDR1 SGHVS, CDR2 FNYEAQ. V lost 5 bases to trimming and J lost 3 bases, with 14 bases between them. The CDR3 is 15 amino acids. The CDR3 nucleotides are TGTGCCAGCAGCCTATACCGACAGAACTACAATGAGCAGTTCTTC. This translates into CASSLYRQNYNEQFF.

In this sample, this clone turned up a few times. The chain combines TRBV10-3 with TRBJ1-2; D might be TRBD1 (6 bases). The V end lost 3 bases, the J end lost 7 bases, and 15 bases lay between the germline ends. Per the germline V gene, CDR1 is ENHRY and CDR2 is SYGVKD. The CDR3 length is 14 residues. In DNA, the CDR3 is TGTGCCATCAGTGACCTCGACACAGGGTTTGGCTACACCTTC. The encoded protein is CAISDLDTGFGYTF.

The rearrangement uses TRBV10-1 and TRBJ1-5; no definite D call. The CDR3 totals 12 residues. Germline CDR1 and CDR2: WNHNN and SYGVQD (reference sequence). The V end was cut by 6 bases, the J end by 4 bases, with 7 bases between. CDR3 nucleotides: TGCGCCAGCAGAACAGAAAATCAGCCCCAGCATTTT. Protein product: CASRTENQPQHF.

V usage is TRBV27 and J usage is TRBJ2-5, with D perhaps matching TRBD2 (5 bases). CDR1 is MNHEY, CDR2 SMNVEV, per germline (reference sequence). The germline V and J ends were trimmed by 5 bases and 5 bases, with 18 bases remaining between them. This CDR3 contains 15 residues. The CDR3 sequence is CASSPLEGADETQYF. CDR3 nucleotide sequence: TGTGCCAGCAGTCCCCTAGAGGGCGCAGACGAGACCCAGTACTTC.

This clone was counted between two and nine times. V and J are TRBV5-4 and TRBJ2-2; 11 positions agree with TRBD2. This CDR3 has 18 amino acids. In germline, CDR1 is SGHNT, CDR2 YYREEE (reference sequence). V shed 4 bases, J shed 3 bases, and the junction held 11 bases outside the gene matches. CDR3 region: CASSLETSSGRYTGELFF. The CDR3, as DNA: TGTGCCAGCAGCCTGGAGACCTCTAGCGGGAGGTACACCGGGGAGCTGTTTTTT.

The table lists this clone with a count of one. This rearrangement joins TRBV18 to TRBJ1-4, with D maybe TRBD1 (5 bases). Trimming cost V 6 bases and J 5 bases, with 16 bases left between them. Germline CDR1 and CDR2: KGHSH and LQKENI. CDR3 size: 15 residues. The CDR3 bases are TGTGCCAGCTCCCCTAAGGATAGGGGAAATGAAAAACTGTTTTTT. This encodes CASSPKDRGNEKLFF. The variable domain in full, completed from reference TRBV18 and TRBJ1-4, reads NAGVMQNPRHLVRRRGQEARLRCSPMKGHSHVYWYRQLPEEGLKFMVYLQKENIIDESGMPKERFSAEFPKEGPSILRIQQVVRGDSAAYFCASSPKDRGNEKLFFGSGTQLSVL.

J is TRBJ2-3 and V is TRBV28; 10 nucleotides align to TRBD2. Germline CDR1 and CDR2: MDHEN and SYDVKM. V dropped 2 bases and J dropped 2; count of bases not matched to a gene: 7. This CDR3 is built from 17 residues. The CDR3 region has the DNA TGTGCCAGCAGTTTAGGGGCTAGCGGGAGCCCCACAGATACGCAGTATTTT. Protein sequence: CASSLGASGSPTDTQYF.

The chain couples TRBV7-3 to TRBJ2-1; 12 bases map to TRBD2. The CDR3 extends over 15 amino acids. Trimming removed 5 bases from V and 6 bases from J; junction bases left unmatched: 5. The germline gives CDR1 SGHTA, CDR2 FQGTGA. In DNA form, the CDR3 reads TGTGCCAGCAGCCCCGGGACTAGCGGGTCCAATGAGCAGTTCTTC. As protein: CASSPGTSGSNEQFF.